This is a list of T cell receptor beta chains from one sample in a study of blood T cell repertoires in COVID-19. Using immunoSEQ multiplex PCR, the repertoire was profiled, and TCRdb retains in-frame clones only, with some absent. This sample has about 500,000 clones, with roughly 87% found just once. The sample comprised peripheral blood. These receptors all come from a man between 18 and 29 years old with COVID-19, enrolled during active disease. Each CDR3 is given with its conserved first and last residue. D genes are given only for firm matches. Expanded clones are given a class, and other clones once, few, many or no size at all.

clone_size,j_call,d_call,v_call,cdr3_aa,cdr3_nt
.,TRBJ1-1,.,TRBV9,CASSPHGGGGEAFF,TGTGCCAGCAGCCCCCACGGCGGGGGGGGTGAAGCTTTCTTT
.,TRBJ2-2,.,TRBV7-2,CASSLAGGNTGELFF,TGTGCCAGCAGCTTAGCGGGAGGTAACACCGGGGAGCTGTTTTTT
.,TRBJ2-5,TRBD1,TRBV7-9,CASTQRTGGDETQYF,TGTGCCAGCACCCAGAGGACAGGGGGTGATGAGACCCAGTACTTC
.,TRBJ1-1,.,TRBV11-2,CASSLDEEQVNTEAFF,TGTGCCAGCAGCTTAGATGAAGAACAGGTGAACACTGAAGCTTTCTTT
.,TRBJ1-3,.,TRBV15,CATSREIGTGNTIYF,TGTGCCACCAGCAGAGAGATTGGCACTGGAAACACCATATATTTT
.,TRBJ2-7,.,TRBV20-1,CSASRASEQYF,TGCAGTGCTAGCAGGGCAAGCGAGCAGTACTTC
.,TRBJ2-2,TRBD2,TRBV12-5,CASGRTSGGRELFF,TGTGCTAGTGGCCGGACTAGCGGGGGGCGGGAGCTGTTTTTT
.,TRBJ2-7,TRBD1,TRBV6-1,CASSGSRDRASYEQYF,TGTGCCAGCAGTGGGTCCCGGGACAGGGCGAGCTACGAGCAGTACTTC
.,TRBJ1-6,TRBD1,TRBV6-6,CASSRQGFESPLHF,TGTGCCAGCAGCCGACAGGGTTTTGAGTCACCCCTCCACTTT
.,TRBJ2-7,.,TRBV5-8,CASSPFPRATYEQYF,TGTGCCAGCAGCCCGTTTCCGCGGGCCACCTACGAGCAGTACTTC
few,TRBJ2-7,.,TRBV2,CASSDSYEQYF,TGTGCCAGCAGTGACAGCTACGAGCAGTACTTC
.,TRBJ1-5,TRBD1,TRBV5-8,CASNLGQGPQMVAQHF,TGTGCCAGCAACCTTGGACAGGGGCCTCAAATGGTAGCCCAGCATTTT
.,TRBJ2-5,.,TRBV10-1,CASSESRTLYQETQYF,TGCGCCAGCAGTGAGTCTAGGACATTGTACCAAGAGACCCAGTACTTC
.,TRBJ1-2,TRBD1,TRBV18,CASSPIRDRGYGYTF,TGTGCCAGCTCACCAATTCGGGACAGGGGCTATGGCTACACCTTC
.,TRBJ2-1,.,TRBV18,CASSPTGLKDEQFF,TGTGCCAGCTCACCCACGGGTCTAAAGGATGAGCAGTTCTTC
.,TRBJ2-5,TRBD2,TRBV7-8,CASSPSRGGFQETQYF,TGTGCCAGCAGCCCCTCCCGGGGGGGTTTCCAAGAGACCCAGTACTTC